This T cell receptor beta chain derives from a study of blood T cell repertoires in COVID-19. V lost 3 bases and J 2 bases, leaving 13 bases between the germline ends. CDR3 length: 15 residues. Per germline, CDR1 SGHRS and CDR2 YFSETQ. In the authors' workflow: Estimation of nucleated cell counts was performed using reference gene primer amplification. Produced via immunoSEQ multiplex PCR; TCRdb's table is partial and in-frame only. That table gives V, J and clone size, and the DNA gave D and trimming. The sample gives 200,000 to 250,000 clones, approximately 85% of which show up once; roughly 4.7% is in the top ten.

The V call is TRBV5-1, the J call TRBJ2-3, with D maybe TRBD1 (6 bases). This TCR was recovered from a woman in her 70s with acute or convalescent COVID-19. Sequencing used peripheral blood. CDR3 in amino acids: CASSSTGIHTDTQYF. The CDR3 bases are TGCGCCAGCAGCTCCACAGGGATACACACAGATACGCAGTATTTT.